This TCR beta chain was recorded in a study of blood T cell repertoires in COVID-19. Study background: The United States, Italy and Spain were the sources of the acute and convalescent COVID-19 samples. Sources were T cells, B-cell-depleted T cells, or PBMCs; the material itself was cDNA or gDNA.

Original handling: How many nucleated cells were present was estimated from reference gene primer amplification. Only in-frame clones appear in the TCRdb table, and some are missing; sequencing was by immunoSEQ multiplex PCR. The D gene and trimming were derived from the DNA, and the V and J assignments and clone size from that table. The table shows 110,000 or so clones, with 84% occurring only once. Trimming cost V 10 bases and J 4 bases; bases outside gene matches: 18. Per the germline V gene, CDR1 is MNHEY and CDR2 is SMNVEV (reference sequence). The CDR3 is made up of 16 amino acids. Sequenced sample: peripheral blood. The V and J genes are TRBV27 and TRBJ1-2; 7 bases agree with TRBD1. This sequence was found in a woman aged 40 to 50 with acute or convalescent COVID-19. The CDR3 loop reads CAIRKDRTRPSYGYTF. Here the CDR3 DNA reads TGTGCCATCAGGAAGGACAGGACGCGGCCTAGCTATGGCTACACCTTC.